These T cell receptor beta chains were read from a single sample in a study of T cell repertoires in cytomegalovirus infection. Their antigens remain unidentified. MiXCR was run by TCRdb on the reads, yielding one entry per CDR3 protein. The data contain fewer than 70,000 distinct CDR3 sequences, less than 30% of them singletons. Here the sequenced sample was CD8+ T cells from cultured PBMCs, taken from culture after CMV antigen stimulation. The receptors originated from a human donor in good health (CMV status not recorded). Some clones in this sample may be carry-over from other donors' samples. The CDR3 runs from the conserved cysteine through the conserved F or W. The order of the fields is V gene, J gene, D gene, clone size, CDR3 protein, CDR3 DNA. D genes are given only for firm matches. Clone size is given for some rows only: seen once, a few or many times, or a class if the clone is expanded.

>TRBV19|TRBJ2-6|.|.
CASSLVSGANVLTF
TGTGCCAGTAGTCTGGTATCTGGGGCCAACGTCCTGACTTTC
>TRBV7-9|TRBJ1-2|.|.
CASSPGRQGGDGYTF
TGTGCCAGCAGCCCGGGCCGGCAGGGAGGGGATGGCTACACCTTC
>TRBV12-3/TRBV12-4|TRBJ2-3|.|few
CASSPAPFGTDTQYF
TGTGCCAGCAGTCCAGCCCCATTTGGCACAGATACGCAGTATTTT
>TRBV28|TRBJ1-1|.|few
CASRDNTEAFF
TGTGCCAGCAGAGACAACACTGAAGCTTTCTTT
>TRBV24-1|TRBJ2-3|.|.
CATSDPTLGDTQYF
TGTGCCACCAGTGATCCGACCTTGGGTGATACGCAGTATTTT
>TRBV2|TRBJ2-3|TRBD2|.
CASSVEASGDSTDTQYF
TGTGCCAGCAGCGTGGAGGCTAGCGGGGACAGCACAGATACGCAGTATTTT
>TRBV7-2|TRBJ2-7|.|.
CASSLQKISEQYF
TGTGCCAGCAGCCTCCAAAAAATCAGCGAGCAGTACTTC
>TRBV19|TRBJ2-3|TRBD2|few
CASSPRTSGGLGTDTQYF
TGTGCCAGTAGTCCCCGGACTAGCGGGGGCCTCGGCACAGATACGCAGTATTTT
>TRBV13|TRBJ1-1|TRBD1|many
CASRTGGANTEAFF
TGTGCCAGCCGGACAGGGGGCGCGAACACTGAAGCTTTCTTT
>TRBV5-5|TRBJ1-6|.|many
CASSPGRDHSPLHF
TGTGCCAGCAGCCCCGGGAGGGATCATTCACCCCTCCACTTT
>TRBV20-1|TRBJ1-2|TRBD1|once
CSAIQGVDNYGYTF
TGCAGTGCTATACAGGGGGTTGATAACTATGGCTACACCTTC
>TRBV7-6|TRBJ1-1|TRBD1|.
CASSAPGQSHTEAFF
TGTGCCAGCAGCGCCCCGGGACAGAGCCACACTGAAGCTTTCTTT
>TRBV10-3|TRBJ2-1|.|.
CAISEPGFGANEQFF
TGTGCCATCAGTGAACCGGGGTTCGGGGCCAATGAGCAGTTCTTC
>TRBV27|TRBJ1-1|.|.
CASSYGVHTEAFF
TGTGCCAGCAGTTACGGGGTCCACACTGAAGCTTTCTTT
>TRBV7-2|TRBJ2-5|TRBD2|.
CASSYLQREGLETQYF
TGTGCCAGCAGCTATCTCCAGCGGGAGGGCCTCGAGACCCAGTACTTC
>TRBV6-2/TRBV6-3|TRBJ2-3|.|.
CASKQNRDPSTDTQYF
TGTGCCAGCAAACAGAACCGGGACCCCAGCACAGATACGCAGTATTTT
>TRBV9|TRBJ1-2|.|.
CASSVGGGSYGYTF
TGTGCCAGCAGCGTAGGTGGAGGGAGCTATGGCTACACCTTC
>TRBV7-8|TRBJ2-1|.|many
CASSPPGFSSYNEQFF
TGTGCCAGCAGCCCCCCTGGCTTTAGCTCCTACAATGAGCAGTTCTTC
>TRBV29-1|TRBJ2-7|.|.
CSVVFKGNSYEQYF
TGCAGCGTTGTGTTTAAGGGAAATTCCTACGAGCAGTACTTC
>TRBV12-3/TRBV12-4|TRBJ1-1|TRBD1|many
CASSPPGTATEAFF
TGTGCCAGCAGTCCTCCCGGGACAGCCACTGAAGCTTTCTTT
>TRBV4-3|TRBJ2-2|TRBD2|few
CASSQGSGGYANTGELFF
TGCGCCAGCAGCCAAGGGAGCGGGGGCTACGCGAACACCGGGGAGCTGTTTTTT
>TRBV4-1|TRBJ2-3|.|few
CASSQSTGSLGTDTQYF
TGCGCCAGCAGCCAGAGCACAGGGTCTTTAGGCACAGATACGCAGTATTTT
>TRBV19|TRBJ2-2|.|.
CASERGANTGELFF
TGTGCCAGTGAAAGGGGGGCGAACACCGGGGAGCTGTTTTTT
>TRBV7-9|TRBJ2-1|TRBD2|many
CASSSAAGTSGLEEQFF
TGTGCCAGCAGCTCCGCGGCGGGGACTAGCGGATTGGAAGAGCAGTTCTTC
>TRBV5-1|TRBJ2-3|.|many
CASSLGGFPDTQYF
TGCGCCAGCAGCTTGGGAGGGTTTCCAGATACGCAGTATTTT
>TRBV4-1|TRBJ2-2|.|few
CASSHPTGFTGELFF
TGCGCCAGCAGCCATCCGACAGGTTTTACCGGGGAGCTGTTTTTT
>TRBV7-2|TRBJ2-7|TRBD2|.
CASSLVASGYSSYEQYF
TGTGCCAGCAGCTTAGTGGCTAGCGGTTATAGCTCCTACGAGCAGTACTTC
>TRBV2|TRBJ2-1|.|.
CASSDWVEQFF
TGTGCCAGCAGTGATTGGGTCGAGCAGTTCTTC
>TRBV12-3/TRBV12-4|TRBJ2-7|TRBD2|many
CASREFSGGETSREQYF
TGTGCCAGCAGGGAATTTAGCGGGGGTGAAACCTCGCGGGAGCAGTACTTC
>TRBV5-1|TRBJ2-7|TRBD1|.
CASSLTGTAPDEQYF
TGCGCCAGCAGCCTCACCGGGACAGCTCCCGACGAGCAGTACTTC
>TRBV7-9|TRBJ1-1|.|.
CASSPTGLASSYEAFF
TGTGCCAGCAGCCCTACCGGTTTGGCATCGTCATATGAAGCTTTCTTT
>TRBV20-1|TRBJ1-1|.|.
CSARVGLVNTEAFF
TGCAGTGCTAGAGTTGGACTGGTGAACACTGAAGCTTTCTTT
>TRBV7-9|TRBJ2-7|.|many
CASSFRDFLHF
TGTGCCAGCAGCTTCAGGGACTTCCTCCACTTC
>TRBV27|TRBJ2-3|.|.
CASSLGRTSTDTQYF
TGTGCCAGCAGTTTGGGAAGGACTAGCACAGATACGCAGTATTTT
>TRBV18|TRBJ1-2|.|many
CASSPTGFVYGYTF
TGTGCCAGCTCACCCACAGGGTTCGTCTATGGCTACACCTTC
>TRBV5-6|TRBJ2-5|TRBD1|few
CASSLRKGAVRFQETQYF
TGTGCCAGCAGCTTGAGAAAGGGGGCAGTTCGGTTCCAAGAGACCCAGTACTTC
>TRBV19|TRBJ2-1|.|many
CASSRARLGNNEQFF
TGTGCCAGTAGTAGGGCGCGACTAGGGAACAATGAGCAGTTCTTC
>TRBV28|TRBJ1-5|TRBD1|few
CASSLRTGAFQPQHF
TGTGCCAGCAGTTTAAGGACAGGGGCGTTTCAGCCCCAGCATTTT
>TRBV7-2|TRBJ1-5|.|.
CASSLIGGESQPQHF
TGTGCCAGCAGCTTGATTGGGGGGGAGAGTCAGCCCCAGCATTTT
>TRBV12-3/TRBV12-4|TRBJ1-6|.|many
CASRTWDSPLHF
TGTGCCAGCAGAACCTGGGATTCACCCCTCCACTTT
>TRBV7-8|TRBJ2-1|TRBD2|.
CASSLGLRGGRENEQFF
TGTGCCAGCAGCTTAGGATTGCGGGGGGGCCGGGAGAATGAGCAGTTCTTC
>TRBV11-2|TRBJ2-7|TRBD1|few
CASSETGGSYEQYF
TGTGCCAGCAGCGAAACAGGGGGCTCCTACGAGCAGTACTTC
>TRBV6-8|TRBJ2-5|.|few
CASSAGKPQETQYF
TGTGCCAGCTCCGCCGGGAAGCCCCAAGAGACCCAGTACTTC
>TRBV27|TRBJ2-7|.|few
CASSNWDTSYEQYF
TGTGCCAGCAGTAATTGGGACACCTCCTACGAGCAGTACTTC
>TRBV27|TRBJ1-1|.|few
CASSLKQIHTEAFF
TGTGCCAGCAGTTTAAAGCAAATTCACACTGAAGCTTTCTTT
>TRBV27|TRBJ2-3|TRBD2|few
CASSYGLAGSDTQYF
TGTGCCAGCAGTTACGGACTAGCTGGTTCAGATACGCAGTATTTT
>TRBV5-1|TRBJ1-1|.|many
CASSLVQMNTEAFF
TGCGCCAGCAGCTTGGTTCAGATGAACACTGAAGCTTTCTTT
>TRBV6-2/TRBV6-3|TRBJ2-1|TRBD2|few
CASSYGSPGAGASVQFF
TGTGCCAGCAGTTACGGTTCCCCTGGAGCGGGAGCTTCTGTTCAGTTCTTC
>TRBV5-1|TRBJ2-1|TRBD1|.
CASSLTVGQARGDEQFF
TGCGCCAGCAGCTTGACCGTGGGACAGGCGCGTGGGGATGAGCAGTTCTTC